The entry below describes one T cell receptor (beta chain). Trimming cost V 3 bases and J 7 bases, with 19 bases left between them. Looked up from germline, CDR1 is KGHSH and CDR2 is LQKENI. The CDR3 has 15 residues. The sample originates from a study of blood T cell repertoires in COVID-19. Study details: There were acute and convalescent COVID-19 samples, and they came from the United States, Italy and Spain. PBMCs, B-cell-depleted T cells, or T cells provided the cDNA or gDNA that made up the material.

Per the study methods: Estimation of nucleated cell counts was performed using reference gene primer amplification. This table comes from immunoSEQ multiplex PCR, and its TCRdb copy is limited to in-frame clones, with some not included. D and trimming were read from the DNA, whereas the V and J calls and clone size are those reported in that table. The sample includes more than 100,000 clones, roughly 77% seen only once; the top ten take roughly 17%. This TCR came from a man aged 55-75 years with active or convalescent COVID-19. Sequenced material: peripheral blood. V usage is TRBV18 and J usage is TRBJ2-7; perhaps TRBD2 as D (5 bases). In DNA form, the CDR3 reads TGTGCCAGCTCACCCGAGGTGGGTTCTCAGCGGGAGCAGTACTTC. Translating gives CASSPEVGSQREQYF.